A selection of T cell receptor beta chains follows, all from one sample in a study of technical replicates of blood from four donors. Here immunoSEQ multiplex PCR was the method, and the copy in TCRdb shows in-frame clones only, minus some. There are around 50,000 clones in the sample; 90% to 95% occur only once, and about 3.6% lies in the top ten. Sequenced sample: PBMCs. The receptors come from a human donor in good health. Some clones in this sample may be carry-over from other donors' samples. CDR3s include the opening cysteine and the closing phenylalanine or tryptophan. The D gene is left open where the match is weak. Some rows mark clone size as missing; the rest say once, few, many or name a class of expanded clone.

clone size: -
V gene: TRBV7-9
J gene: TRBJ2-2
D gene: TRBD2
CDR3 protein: CASSLGLAGPGELFF
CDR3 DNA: TGTGCCAGCAGCTTAGGGCTAGCGGGACCCGGGGAGCTGTTTTTT

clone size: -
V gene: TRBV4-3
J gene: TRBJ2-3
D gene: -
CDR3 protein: CASSQDQEARADTQYF
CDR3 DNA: TGCGCCAGCAGCCAAGATCAAGAAGCCCGGGCAGATACGCAGTATTTT

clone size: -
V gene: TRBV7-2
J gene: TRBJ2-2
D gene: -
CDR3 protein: CASSATGHSNTGELFF
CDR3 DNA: TGTGCCAGCAGCGCAACGGGACACTCGAACACCGGGGAGCTGTTTTTT

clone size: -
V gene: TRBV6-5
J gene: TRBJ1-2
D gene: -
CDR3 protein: CASGLRRGTYTF
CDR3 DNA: TGTGCCAGCGGATTGCGAAGGGGGACCTACACCTTC

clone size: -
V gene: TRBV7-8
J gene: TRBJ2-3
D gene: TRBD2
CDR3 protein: CASGTGGYRRGGTDTQYF
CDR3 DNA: TGTGCCAGCGGCACTGGGGGGTATCGGCGGGGGGGCACAGATACGCAGTATTTT

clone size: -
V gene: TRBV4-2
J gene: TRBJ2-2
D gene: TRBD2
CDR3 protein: CASSQTSGRAEGGELFF
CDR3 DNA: TGTGCCAGCAGCCAAACTAGCGGGAGGGCCGAGGGCGGGGAGCTGTTTTTT

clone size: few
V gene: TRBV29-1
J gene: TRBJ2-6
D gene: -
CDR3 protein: CKGRGLRSGANVLTF
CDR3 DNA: TGCAAAGGAAGGGGGTTACGCTCTGGGGCCAACGTCCTGACTTTC

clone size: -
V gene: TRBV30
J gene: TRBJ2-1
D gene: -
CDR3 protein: CAWSLDSDNEQFF
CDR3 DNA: TGTGCCTGGAGTCTAGATTCCGACAATGAGCAGTTCTTC

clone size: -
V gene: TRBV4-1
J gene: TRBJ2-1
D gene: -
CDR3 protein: CASSQDGAGTYNEQFF
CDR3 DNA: TGCGCCAGCAGCCAAGATGGGGCAGGTACCTACAATGAGCAGTTCTTC

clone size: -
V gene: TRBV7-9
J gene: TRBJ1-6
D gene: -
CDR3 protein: CASSFQGGNSPLHF
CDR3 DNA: TGTGCCAGCAGCTTCCAGGGCGGTAATTCACCCCTCCACTTT

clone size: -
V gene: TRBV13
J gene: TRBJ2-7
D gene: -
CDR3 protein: CASSIGGASYEQYF
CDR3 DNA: TGTGCCAGCAGCATAGGAGGGGCCTCCTACGAGCAGTACTTC

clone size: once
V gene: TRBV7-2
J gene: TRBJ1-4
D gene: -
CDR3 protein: CASSLGQGNEKLFF
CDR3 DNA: TGTGCCAGCAGCTTAGGGCAGGGGAATGAAAAACTGTTTTTT

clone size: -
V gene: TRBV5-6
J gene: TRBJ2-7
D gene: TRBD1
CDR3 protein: CASSLYPGQGSYEQYF
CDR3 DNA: TGTGCCAGCAGCTTATACCCGGGACAGGGTTCCTACGAGCAGTACTTC

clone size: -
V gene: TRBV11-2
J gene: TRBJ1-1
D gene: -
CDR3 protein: CASSLGGKAFF
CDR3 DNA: TGTGCCAGCAGCTTAGGAGGAAAAGCTTTCTTT

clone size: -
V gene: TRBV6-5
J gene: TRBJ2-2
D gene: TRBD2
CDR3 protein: CASRSGRLGAGELFF
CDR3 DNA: TGTGCCAGCCGAAGCGGGAGGCTAGGTGCCGGGGAGCTGTTTTTT

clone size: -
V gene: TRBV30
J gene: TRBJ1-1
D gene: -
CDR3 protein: CAWSEIPQGINTEAFF
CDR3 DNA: TGTGCCTGGAGCGAAATACCTCAGGGGATAAACACTGAAGCTTTCTTT

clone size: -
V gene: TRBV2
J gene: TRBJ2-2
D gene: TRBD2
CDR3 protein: CASSEGTSLRSGELFF
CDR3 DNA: TGTGCCAGCAGTGAAGGGACTAGCCTCCGATCCGGGGAGCTGTTTTTT

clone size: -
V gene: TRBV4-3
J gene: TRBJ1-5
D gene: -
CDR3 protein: CASSQDRTRAGAQHF
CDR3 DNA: TGCGCCAGCAGCCAAGATCGGACCCGTGCGGGGGCCCAGCATTTT

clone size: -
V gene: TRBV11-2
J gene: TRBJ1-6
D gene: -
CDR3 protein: CASSSRDLGQTNNSPLHF
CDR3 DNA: TGTGCCAGCAGCTCTAGGGACCTAGGACAGACCAATAATTCACCCCTCCACTTT

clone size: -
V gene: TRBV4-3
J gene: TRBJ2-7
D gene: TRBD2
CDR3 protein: CASSQDQSGSYEQYF
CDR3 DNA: TGCGCCAGCAGCCAAGATCAGAGCGGGAGTTACGAGCAGTACTTC

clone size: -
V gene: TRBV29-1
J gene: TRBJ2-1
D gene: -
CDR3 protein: CSVHRDEQFF
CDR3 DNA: TGCAGCGTGCACCGGGATGAGCAGTTCTTC

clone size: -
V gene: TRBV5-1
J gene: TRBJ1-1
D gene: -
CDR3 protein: CASRIGRSSTEAFF
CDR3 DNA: TGCGCCAGCAGAATCGGCAGGTCCAGCACTGAAGCTTTCTTT

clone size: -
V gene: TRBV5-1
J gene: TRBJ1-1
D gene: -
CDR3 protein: CASSLTGNMNTEAFF
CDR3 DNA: TGCGCCAGCAGCTTAACAGGTAACATGAACACTGAAGCTTTCTTT

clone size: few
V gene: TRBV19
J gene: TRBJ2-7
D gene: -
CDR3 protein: CASTWQRIAPYF
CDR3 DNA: TGTGCCAGTACCTGGCAGCGAATTGCTCCGTACTTC

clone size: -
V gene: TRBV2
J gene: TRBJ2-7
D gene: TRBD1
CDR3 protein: CASSVLQGAGEQYF
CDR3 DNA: TGTGCCAGCAGTGTCCTGCAGGGGGCTGGCGAGCAGTACTTC

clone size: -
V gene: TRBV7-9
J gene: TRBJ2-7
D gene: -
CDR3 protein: CASSSGVEQYF
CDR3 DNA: TGTGCCAGCAGCTCCGGAGTAGAGCAGTACTTC

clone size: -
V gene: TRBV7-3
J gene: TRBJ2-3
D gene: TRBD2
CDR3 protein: CASSLRGGSTDTQYF
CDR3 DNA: TGTGCCAGCAGCTTACGCGGGGGAAGCACAGATACGCAGTATTTT

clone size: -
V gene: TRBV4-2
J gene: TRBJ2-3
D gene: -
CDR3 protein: CASSQDSRTDTQYF
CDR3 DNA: TGTGCCAGCAGCCAAGACTCCCGCACAGATACGCAGTATTTT

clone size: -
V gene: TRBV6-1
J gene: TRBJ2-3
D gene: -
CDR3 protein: CASSEPLTDTQYF
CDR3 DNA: TGTGCCAGCAGTGAACCCCTGACAGATACGCAGTATTTT

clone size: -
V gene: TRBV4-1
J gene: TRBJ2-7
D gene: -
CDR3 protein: CASSQLVSGSFYEQYF
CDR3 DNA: TGCGCCAGCAGCCAATTGGTGTCTGGCTCTTTCTACGAGCAGTACTTC

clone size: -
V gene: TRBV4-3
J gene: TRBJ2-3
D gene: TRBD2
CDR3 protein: CASSQASSGSADTQYF
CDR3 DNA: TGCGCCAGCAGCCAAGCCTCTAGCGGGAGTGCAGATACGCAGTATTTT

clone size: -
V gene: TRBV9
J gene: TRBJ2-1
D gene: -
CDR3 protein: CASSDRPIRESEQFF
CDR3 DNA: TGTGCCAGCAGCGACCGACCGATACGGGAGAGTGAGCAGTTCTTC

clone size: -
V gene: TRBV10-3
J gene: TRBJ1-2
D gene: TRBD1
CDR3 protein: CAISAGTGLGYTF
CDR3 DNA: TGTGCCATCAGTGCAGGGACAGGGCTTGGCTACACCTTC

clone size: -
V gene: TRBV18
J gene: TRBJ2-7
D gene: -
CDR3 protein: CASSPTGAQYEQYF
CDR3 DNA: TGTGCCAGCTCACCAACAGGAGCTCAATACGAGCAGTACTTC

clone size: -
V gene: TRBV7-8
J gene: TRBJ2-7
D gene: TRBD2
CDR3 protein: CASSPTRLAGGYEQYF
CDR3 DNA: TGTGCCAGCAGCCCTACCCGACTAGCGGGAGGGTACGAGCAGTACTTC

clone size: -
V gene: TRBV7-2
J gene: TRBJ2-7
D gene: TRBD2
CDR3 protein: CASSLLSSGTYEQYF
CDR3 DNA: TGTGCCAGCAGCTTACTTTCTAGCGGGACCTACGAGCAGTACTTC

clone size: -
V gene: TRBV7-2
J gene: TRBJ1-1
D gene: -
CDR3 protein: CASSLADTMNTEAFF
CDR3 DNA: TGTGCCAGCAGCTTAGCCGACACCATGAACACTGAAGCTTTCTTT

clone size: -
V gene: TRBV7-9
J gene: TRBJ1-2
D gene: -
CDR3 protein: CASSLVEGRFGYTF
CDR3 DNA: TGTGCCAGCAGCTTAGTAGAGGGGAGGTTTGGCTACACCTTC

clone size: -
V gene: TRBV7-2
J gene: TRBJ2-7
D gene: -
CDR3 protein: CASSPREMKHEQYF
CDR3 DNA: TGTGCCAGCAGCCCTCGGGAGATGAAGCACGAGCAGTACTTC

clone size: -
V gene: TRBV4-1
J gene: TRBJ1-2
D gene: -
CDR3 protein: CASSQDGRVYYGYTF
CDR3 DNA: TGCGCCAGCAGCCAAGATGGCAGGGTTTACTATGGCTACACCTTC

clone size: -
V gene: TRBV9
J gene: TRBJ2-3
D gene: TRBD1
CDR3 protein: CASSERQGSTDTQYF
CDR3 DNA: TGTGCCAGCAGCGAGCGACAGGGAAGCACAGATACGCAGTATTTT

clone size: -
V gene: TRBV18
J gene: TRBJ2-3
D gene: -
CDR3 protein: CASSREEGTDTQYF
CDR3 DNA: TGTGCCAGCTCACGTGAGGAAGGCACAGATACGCAGTATTTT

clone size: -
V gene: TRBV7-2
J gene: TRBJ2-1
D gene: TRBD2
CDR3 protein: CASSEGTSVRNEQFF
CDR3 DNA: TGTGCCAGCAGCGAAGGGACTAGCGTAAGGAATGAGCAGTTCTTC

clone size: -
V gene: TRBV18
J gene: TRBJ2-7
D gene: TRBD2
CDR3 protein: CASSASGGALREQYF
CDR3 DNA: TGTGCCAGCTCAGCAAGCGGGGGGGCCCTGCGCGAGCAGTACTTC

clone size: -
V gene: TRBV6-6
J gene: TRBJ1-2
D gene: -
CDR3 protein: CASTPRVERYGYTF
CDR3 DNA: TGTGCCAGCACCCCCCGGGTCGAACGCTATGGCTACACCTTC

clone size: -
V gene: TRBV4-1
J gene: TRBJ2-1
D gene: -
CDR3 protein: CASSQGLQGPIYNEQFF
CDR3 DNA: TGCGCCAGCAGCCAAGGGCTGCAGGGGCCAATTTACAATGAGCAGTTCTTC